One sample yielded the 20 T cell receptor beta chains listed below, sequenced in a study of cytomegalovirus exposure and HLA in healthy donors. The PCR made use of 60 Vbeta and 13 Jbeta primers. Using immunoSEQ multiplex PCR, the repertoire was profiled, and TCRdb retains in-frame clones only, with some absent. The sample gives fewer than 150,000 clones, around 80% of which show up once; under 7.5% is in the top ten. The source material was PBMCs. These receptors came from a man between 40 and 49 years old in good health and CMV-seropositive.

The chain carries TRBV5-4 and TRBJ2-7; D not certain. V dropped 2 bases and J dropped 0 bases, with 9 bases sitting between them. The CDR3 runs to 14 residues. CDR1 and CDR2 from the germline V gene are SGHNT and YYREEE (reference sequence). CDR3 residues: CASSFDLSSYEQYF. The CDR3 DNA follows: TGTGCCAGCAGCTTCGATCTGAGCTCCTACGAGCAGTACTTC.

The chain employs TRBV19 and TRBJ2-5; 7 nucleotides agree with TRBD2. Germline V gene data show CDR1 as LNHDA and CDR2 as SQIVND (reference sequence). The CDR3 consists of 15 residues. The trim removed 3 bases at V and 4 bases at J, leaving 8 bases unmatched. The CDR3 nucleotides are TGTGCCAGTAGTATTAGCGGGCTTCAAGGAGAGACCCAGTACTTC. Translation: CASSISGLQGETQYF.

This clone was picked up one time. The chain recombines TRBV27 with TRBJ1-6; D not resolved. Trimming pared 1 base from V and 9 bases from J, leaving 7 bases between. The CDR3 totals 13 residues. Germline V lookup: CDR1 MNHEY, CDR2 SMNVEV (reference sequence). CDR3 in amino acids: CASSLYAGSPLHF. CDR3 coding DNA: TGTGCCAGCAGTTTATATGCCGGTTCACCCCTCCACTTT.

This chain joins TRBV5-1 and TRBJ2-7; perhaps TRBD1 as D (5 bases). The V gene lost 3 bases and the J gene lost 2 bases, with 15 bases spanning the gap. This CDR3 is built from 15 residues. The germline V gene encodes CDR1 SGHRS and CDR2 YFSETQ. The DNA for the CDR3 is TGCGCCAGCAGCTCGGGCGTAGGGGTCCCCTACGAGCAGTACTTC. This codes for CASSSGVGVPYEQYF.

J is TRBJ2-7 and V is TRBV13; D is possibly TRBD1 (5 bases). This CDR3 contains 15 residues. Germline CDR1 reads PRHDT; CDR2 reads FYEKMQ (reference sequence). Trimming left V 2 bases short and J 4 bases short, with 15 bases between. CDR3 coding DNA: TGTGCCAGCAGCTTAACCGGCAGGGCCTTGTACGAGCAGTACTTC. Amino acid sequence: CASSLTGRALYEQYF. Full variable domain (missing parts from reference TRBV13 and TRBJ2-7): AAGVIQSPRHLIKEKRETATLKCYPIPRHDTVYWYQQGPGQDPQFLISFYEKMQSDKGSIPDRFSAQQFSDYHSELNMSSLELGDSALYFCASSLTGRALYEQYFGPGTRLTVT.

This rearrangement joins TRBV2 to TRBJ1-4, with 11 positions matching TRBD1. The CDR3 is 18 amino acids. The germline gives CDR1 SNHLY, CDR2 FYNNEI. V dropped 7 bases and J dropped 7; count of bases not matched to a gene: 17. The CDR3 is CASTGGQGAIIGGEKLFF. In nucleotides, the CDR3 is TGTGCCAGCACCGGAGGACAGGGGGCAATTATAGGCGGTGAAAAACTGTTTTTT.

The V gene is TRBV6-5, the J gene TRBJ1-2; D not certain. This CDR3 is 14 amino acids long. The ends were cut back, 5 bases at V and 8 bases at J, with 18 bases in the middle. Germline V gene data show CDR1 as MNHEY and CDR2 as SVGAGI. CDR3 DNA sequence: TGTGCCAGCAGTCCGTTAGGGAGTTTAGGGGGCTACACCTTC. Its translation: CASSPLGSLGGYTF.

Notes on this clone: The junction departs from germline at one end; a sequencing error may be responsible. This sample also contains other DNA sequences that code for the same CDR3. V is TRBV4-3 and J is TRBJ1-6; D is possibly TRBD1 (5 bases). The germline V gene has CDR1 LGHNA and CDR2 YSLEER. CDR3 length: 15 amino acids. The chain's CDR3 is CASSQGRGVNSPLHF. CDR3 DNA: TGCGCCAGCAGCCAAGGTAGGGGTGTCAATTCCCCCCTCCACTTT.

The CDR3: CASGRERRETQYF. DNA for the CDR3: TGTGCCAGCGGCCGGGAGCGGCGGGAGACCCAGTACTTC. The chain has TRBV7-2 and TRBJ2-5; weak D call: TRBD2 (6 bases). The CDR3 length is 13 residues. V was cut by 8 bases and J by 5 bases, with 15 bases left in between. Germline values: CDR1 SGHTA, CDR2 FQGNSA.

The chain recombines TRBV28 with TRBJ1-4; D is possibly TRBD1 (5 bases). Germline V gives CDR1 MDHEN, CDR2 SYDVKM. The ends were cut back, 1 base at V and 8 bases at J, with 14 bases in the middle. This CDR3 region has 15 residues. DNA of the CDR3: TGTGCCAGCAGTTTATCCCAGGGAGGTCGGGAAAAACTGTTTTTT. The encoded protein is CASSLSQGGREKLFF.

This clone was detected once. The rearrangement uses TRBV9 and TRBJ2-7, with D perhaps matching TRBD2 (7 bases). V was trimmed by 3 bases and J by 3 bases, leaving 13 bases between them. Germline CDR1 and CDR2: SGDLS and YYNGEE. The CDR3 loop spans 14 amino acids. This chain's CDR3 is CASSEGGTHYEQYF. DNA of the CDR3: TGTGCCAGCAGCGAGGGGGGGACCCACTACGAGCAGTACTTC.

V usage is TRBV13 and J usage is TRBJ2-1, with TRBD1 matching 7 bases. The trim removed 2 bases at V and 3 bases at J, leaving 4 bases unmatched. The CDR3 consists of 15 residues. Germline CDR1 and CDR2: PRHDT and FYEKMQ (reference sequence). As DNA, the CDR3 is TGTGCCAGCAGCTTAAGGGGACAGCTCTACAATGAGCAGTTCTTC. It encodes CASSLRGQLYNEQFF.

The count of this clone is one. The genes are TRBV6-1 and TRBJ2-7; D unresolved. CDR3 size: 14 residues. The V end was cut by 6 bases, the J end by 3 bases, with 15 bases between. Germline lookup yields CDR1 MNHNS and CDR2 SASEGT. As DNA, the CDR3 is TGTGCCAGCAGGCTAACCCAGACACACTACGAGCAGTACTTC. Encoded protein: CASRLTQTHYEQYF.

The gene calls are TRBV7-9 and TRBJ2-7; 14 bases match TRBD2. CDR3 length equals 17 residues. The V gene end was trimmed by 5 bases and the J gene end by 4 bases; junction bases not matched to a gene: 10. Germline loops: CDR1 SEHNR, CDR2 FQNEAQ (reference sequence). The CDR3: CASSTFGLAGGGYEQYF. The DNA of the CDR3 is TGTGCCAGCAGCACCTTCGGACTAGCGGGAGGAGGGTACGAGCAGTACTTC.

CDR3 sequence (DNA): TGTGCCAGCAGCGCGCTGGGTAGCGCCCTCCACTTT. This gives the protein CASSALGSALHF. The chain uses TRBV7-6 and TRBJ1-6; D gene ambiguous. Germline-derived CDR1 and CDR2 are SGHVS and FNYEAQ. Trimming took 5 bases from V and 14 from J, leaving 13 bases between them. The CDR3 contains 12 residues. Based on the CDR3 plus reference TRBV7-6 and TRBJ1-6, the full variable domain is GAGVSQSPRYKVTKRGQDVALRCDPISGHVSLYWYRQALGQGPEFLTYFNYEAQQDKSGLPNDRFSAERPEGSISTLTIQRTEQRDSAMYRCASSALGSALHFGNGTRLTVT.

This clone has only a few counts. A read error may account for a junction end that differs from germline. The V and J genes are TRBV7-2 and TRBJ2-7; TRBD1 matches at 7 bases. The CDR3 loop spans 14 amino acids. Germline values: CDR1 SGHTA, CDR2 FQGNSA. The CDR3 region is CASSSDRYMRIGNF. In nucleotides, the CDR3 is TGTGCCAGCAGCTCGGACAGGTACATGAGAATAGGTAACTTC.

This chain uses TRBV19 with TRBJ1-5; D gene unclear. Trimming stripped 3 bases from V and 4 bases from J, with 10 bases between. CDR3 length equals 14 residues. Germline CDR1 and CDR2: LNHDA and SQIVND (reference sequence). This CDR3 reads CASSIRRGNQPQHF. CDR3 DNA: TGTGCCAGTAGTATCCGGCGCGGGAATCAGCCCCAGCATTTT.

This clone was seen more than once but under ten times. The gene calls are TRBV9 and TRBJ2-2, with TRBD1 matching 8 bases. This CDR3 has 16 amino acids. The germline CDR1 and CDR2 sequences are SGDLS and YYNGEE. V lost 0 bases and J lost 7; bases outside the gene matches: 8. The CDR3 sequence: CASSVGPGQGDGELFF. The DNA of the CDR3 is TGTGCCAGCAGCGTAGGTCCAGGACAGGGAGACGGGGAGCTGTTTTTT. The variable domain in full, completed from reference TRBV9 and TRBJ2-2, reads DSGVTQTPKHLITATGQRVTLRCSPRSGDLSVYWYQQSLDQGLQFLIQYYNGEERAKGNILERFSAQQFPDLHSELNLSSLELGDSALYFCASSVGPGQGDGELFFGEGSRLTVL.

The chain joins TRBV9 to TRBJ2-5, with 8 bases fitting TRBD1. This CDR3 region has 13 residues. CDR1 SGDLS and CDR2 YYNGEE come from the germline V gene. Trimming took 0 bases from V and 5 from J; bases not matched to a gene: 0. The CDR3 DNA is TGTGCCAGCAGCGTAGACAGGGGGGAGACCCAGTACTTC. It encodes CASSVDRGETQYF.

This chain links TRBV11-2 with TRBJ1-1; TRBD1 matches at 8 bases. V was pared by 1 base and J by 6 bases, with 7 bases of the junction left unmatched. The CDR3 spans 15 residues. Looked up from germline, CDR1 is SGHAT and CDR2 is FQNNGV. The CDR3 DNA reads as TGTGCCAGCAGCTTAGGTCCCAGGGGGCAGGCTGAAGCTTTCTTT. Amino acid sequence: CASSLGPRGQAEAFF.